One and the same sample provided the 19 T cell receptor beta chains below, sequenced in a study of Ad26.COV2.S vaccination and SARS-CoV-2 variants. Produced via immunoSEQ multiplex PCR; TCRdb's table is partial and in-frame only. The sample has about 480,000 clones, around 85% seen once. Stated treatment: 19 received Ad26.COV2.S at low or high dose, single or two shots; 5 received placebo; per-sample allocation not given. Samples were taken on day 63 after the first vaccine or placebo injection. The sequencing used peripheral blood, collected in a trial of Ad26.COV2.S vaccine versus placebo. Receptor source: a person between 18 and 60 years old who received the Ad26.COV2.S COVID-19 vaccine or a placebo.

The V and J genes are TRBV9 and TRBJ1-3, with 8 bases matching TRBD1. The germline V gene has CDR1 SGDLS and CDR2 YYNGEE. This CDR3 is 16 amino acids long. V gave up 0 bases and J gave up 3 bases; unmatched junction bases: 5. CDR3 DNA sequence: TGTGCCAGCAGCGTAGGGACAGGGATGAATGGAAACACCATATATTTT. Protein: CASSVGTGMNGNTIYF.

The rearrangement joins TRBV11-3 to TRBJ2-3, with D possibly matching TRBD1 (5 bases). Trimming removed 4 bases from V and 1 base from J, with 12 bases in between. The V gene's germline CDR1 is SGHNT and CDR2 YENEEA. This CDR3 has 15 residues. CDR3 nucleotides: TGTGCCAGCAGCTCTTCGGGCAGGGGCACAGATACGCAGTATTTT. The encoded protein is CASSSSGRGTDTQYF.

The V call is TRBV25-1, the J call TRBJ1-4, with D possibly matching TRBD1 (6 bases). The V gene lost 1 base and the J gene lost 8 bases, with 11 bases spanning the gap. CDR1 and CDR2 (germline): MGHDK, SYGVNS. The CDR3 has 14 amino acids. The CDR3 DNA sequence: TGTGCCAGCAGTGAATGGGGGGCAGGGGAAAAACTGTTTTTT. Translated, it gives CASSEWGAGEKLFF.

This clone was seen once. The rearrangement links TRBV2 to TRBJ1-2; D uncertain. V was pared by 3 bases and J by 2 bases, with 7 bases between. This CDR3 has 13 residues. Looked up from germline, CDR1 is SNHLY and CDR2 is FYNNEI. Here the CDR3 reads CASSEEVNYGYTF. Here the CDR3 DNA reads TGTGCCAGCAGTGAGGAGGTCAACTATGGCTACACCTTC.

The chain is built from TRBV6-5 and TRBJ2-1; possible D gene TRBD2, 5 bases. Germline V CDR1 and CDR2: MNHEY, SVGAGI. The V end lost 6 bases, the J end lost 10 bases, and 10 bases lay between the germline ends. The CDR3 is 11 amino acids. Here the CDR3 reads CASSVEVEQFF. CDR3 in DNA: TGTGCCAGCAGCGTGGAGGTCGAGCAGTTCTTC.

This clone was detected only a few times. The J gene is TRBJ2-3, the V gene TRBV5-4; the D is unclear. This CDR3 has 16 residues. Trimming shortened V by 4 bases and J by 4 bases, and 19 bases separated the two germline ends. Germline values: CDR1 SGHNT, CDR2 YYREEE (reference sequence). For the CDR3, the DNA is TGTGCCAGCAGCCCATTAGTCACCCCCTCCGCAGATACGCAGTATTTT. Residues: CASSPLVTPSADTQYF.

The chain carries TRBV20-1 and TRBJ2-1; D may match TRBD1 or TRBD2 (5 bases each). The V gene lost 3 bases and the J gene lost 8 bases, with 8 bases spanning the gap. Germline CDR1 reads DFQATT; CDR2 reads SNEGSKA (reference sequence). The CDR3 is 11 amino acids. In DNA form, the CDR3 reads TGCAGTGCTAGGGGACCGGATGAGCAGTTCTTC. Translated: CSARGPDEQFF.

This chain joins TRBV24-1 and TRBJ2-1, with D perhaps matching TRBD2 (5 bases). Trimming took off 1 base at V and 4 bases at J, with 10 bases between the two ends. The length of the CDR3 is 15 residues. Looked up from germline, CDR1 is KGHDR and CDR2 is SFDVKD. The DNA for the CDR3 is TGTGCCACCAGTGATTTAGGACTCTCATACAATGAGCAGTTCTTC. It codes for CATSDLGLSYNEQFF.

This clone was picked up one time. The J gene is TRBJ2-7, the V gene TRBV6-2 or TRBV6-3; unclear D gene. Per germline, CDR1 MNHEY and CDR2 SVGEGT. V lost 6 bases to trimming and J lost 3 bases, with 6 bases between them. This CDR3 contains 11 residues. CDR3 sequence: CASSPYYEQYF. The CDR3 region has the DNA TGTGCCAGCAGCCCCTACTACGAGCAGTACTTC.

The genes are TRBV11-1 and TRBJ2-2; 9 bases are a match to TRBD2. V lost 2 bases and J lost 5; bases outside the gene matches: 3. Germline-derived CDR1 and CDR2 are SGHAT and FQDESV (reference sequence). This CDR3 has 15 amino acids. CDR3 nucleotide sequence: TGTGCCAGCAGCTTACGGCTAGCGGGAACCGGGGAGCTGTTTTTT. The encoded protein is CASSLRLAGTGELFF.

This chain links TRBV7-2 with TRBJ1-5; D might be TRBD1 (5 bases). The CDR3 length is 14 residues. Germline V gene lookup returns CDR1 SGHTA and CDR2 FQGNSA. Between the trimmed V and J ends, which lost 1 base and 6 bases, there was a span of 10 bases. CDR3 sequence: CASSLGQGIQPQHF. The CDR3 DNA reads as TGTGCCAGCAGCTTAGGTCAGGGAATTCAGCCCCAGCATTTT. The whole variable domain, filled in from reference TRBV7-2 and TRBJ1-5, reads GAGVSQSPSNKVTEKGKDVELRCDPISGHTALYWYRQSLGQGLEFLIYFQGNSAPDKSGLPSDRFSAERTGGSVSTLTIQRTQQEDSAVYLCASSLGQGIQPQHFGDGTRLSIL.

In its sample, this clone was seen once. In DNA, the CDR3 is TGCAGCGTTGACGTCCCCGGGACAGCGTTATCCTACGAGCAGTACTTC. Its translation is CSVDVPGTALSYEQYF. J is TRBJ2-7 and V is TRBV29-1, with 7 bases fitting TRBD1. The CDR3 has 16 amino acids. The germline V gene encodes CDR1 SQVTM and CDR2 ANQGSEA. The V and J ends lost 3 bases and 1 base, in that order; junction bases with no gene match: 12.

J is TRBJ2-7 and V is TRBV4-2, with a tentative D call TRBD1 (6 bases). Germline V gene sequence: CDR1 LGHNA, CDR2 YNFKEQ. The CDR3 covers 16 residues. Trimming left V 1 base short and J 5 bases short, with 18 bases between. The CDR3 sequence is CASSQGHRVQGNEQYF. The CDR3 DNA reads as TGTGCCAGCAGCCAAGGCCACCGGGTACAGGGTAACGAGCAGTACTTC.

This sequence joins TRBV6-6 and TRBJ2-5, with D perhaps matching TRBD2 (6 bases). The CDR3 loop spans 15 amino acids. Germline CDR1 MNHNY, CDR2 SVGAGI (reference sequence). Between the trimmed V and J ends, which lost 8 bases and 5 bases, there was a span of 21 bases. CDR3 sequence: CASSGSSATSETQYF. CDR3 coding DNA: TGTGCCAGCTCTGGCTCTAGCGCGACCTCGGAGACCCAGTACTTC.

This clone has only one observation. The same CDR3 also results from other DNA sequences found in this sample. The chain's CDR3 is CASSLGLQETQYF. The CDR3 DNA sequence: TGTGCCAGCAGCTTGGGCCTACAAGAGACCCAGTACTTC. V usage is TRBV5-4 and J usage is TRBJ2-5; D is unresolved. The CDR3 contains 13 residues. Trimming pared 0 bases from V and 2 bases from J, leaving 5 bases between. Germline CDR1 SGHNT, CDR2 YYREEE (reference sequence).

This clone was observed a handful of times. This same CDR3 is encoded by further DNA sequences in the sample. The chain carries TRBV5-1 and TRBJ2-7; D uncertain. The germline V gene has CDR1 SGHRS and CDR2 YFSETQ. The germline V and J ends were trimmed by 0 bases and 0 bases, with 7 bases remaining between them. CDR3 size: 14 residues. CDR3 loop: CASSLAGTSYEQYF. The CDR3 region has the DNA TGCGCCAGCAGCTTGGCCGGCACCTCCTACGAGCAGTACTTC.

The CDR3 loop is CASSPSQYNEQFF. CDR3 bases: TGTGCCAGCTCACCAAGCCAGTACAATGAGCAGTTCTTC. V and J are TRBV18 and TRBJ2-1; the D is unclear. The CDR3 has 13 residues. Germline V gives CDR1 KGHSH, CDR2 LQKENI. The V end lost 2 bases, the J end lost 4 bases, and 6 bases lay between the germline ends.

The rearrangement uses TRBV27 and TRBJ2-7; TRBD1 aligns across 9 bases. The CDR3 has 14 residues. V shed 5 bases and J 7 bases; nucleotides not matched to a gene: 9. Germline loops: CDR1 MNHEY, CDR2 SMNVEV (reference sequence). The DNA of the CDR3 is TGTGCCAGCAGTCTGCGGACAGGGGCTCGGGAGCAGTACTTC. It specifies CASSLRTGAREQYF.

This chain uses TRBV2 with TRBJ2-1, with D perhaps given as TRBD1 or TRBD2 (6 bases each). Trimming shortened V by 10 bases and J by 2 bases, and 18 bases separated the two germline ends. This CDR3 has 15 residues. From germline, CDR1 is SNHLY and CDR2 FYNNEI. CDR3 in amino acids: CATSGGQVPYNEQFF. In nucleotides, the CDR3 is TGTGCCACATCTGGGGGGCAGGTTCCCTACAATGAGCAGTTCTTC.